The rows below give T cell receptor beta chains drawn from one sample of a study of early stage breast cancer tumors. Assay used: immunoSEQ multiplex PCR; TCRdb lists only in-frame clones, some missing. The sample shows 70,000 or so clones, 80% of them seen only once. Material: blood. Receptors originate from a person in their 40s with breast cancer. CDR3s include the opening cysteine and the closing phenylalanine or tryptophan. Fields, in order: CDR3 DNA, CDR3 protein, J gene, clone size, V gene, D gene. The D gene is left open where the match is weak. Not every row has a clone size; where given, it reads once, few, many or a size class.

cdr3_nt: TGCGCCAGCAGCTCCAAGCGACTAGCGGGAGTTGACGAGCAGTACTTC
cdr3_aa: CASSSKRLAGVDEQYF
j_call: TRBJ2-7
clone_size: .
v_call: TRBV5-1
d_call: TRBD2

cdr3_nt: TGTGCCGGTAGCGGCGAACCCGGCTACGAGCAGTACTTC
cdr3_aa: CAGSGEPGYEQYF
j_call: TRBJ2-7
clone_size: .
v_call: TRBV6-1
d_call: .

cdr3_nt: TGTGCCAGCTCACCACCGGCAGGGACCCAGTACTTC
cdr3_aa: CASSPPAGTQYF
j_call: TRBJ2-5
clone_size: .
v_call: TRBV18
d_call: .

cdr3_nt: TGTGCCAGCACCCCGCAGGGTCAGAGCGAGCAGTTCTTC
cdr3_aa: CASTPQGQSEQFF
j_call: TRBJ2-1
clone_size: .
v_call: TRBV27
d_call: .

cdr3_nt: TGCGCCAGCAGCTCGTTAATAAGGGGGGAACGAGAGACCCAGTACTTC
cdr3_aa: CASSSLIRGERETQYF
j_call: TRBJ2-5
clone_size: .
v_call: TRBV5-1
d_call: .

cdr3_nt: TGTGCCAGCAGTTACTCGAGGCGGCAGCTGAACACTGAAGCTTTCTTT
cdr3_aa: CASSYSRRQLNTEAFF
j_call: TRBJ1-1
clone_size: once
v_call: TRBV6-5
d_call: .

cdr3_nt: TGCGCCAGCAGCCAAGACCCAACAGGGGGCATCCCCTACTACGAGCAGTACTTC
cdr3_aa: CASSQDPTGGIPYYEQYF
j_call: TRBJ2-7
clone_size: .
v_call: TRBV4-1
d_call: TRBD1

cdr3_nt: TGTGCCAGCAGCCCCCAGTGGACAGGGGGCGAGCAGTACTTC
cdr3_aa: CASSPQWTGGEQYF
j_call: TRBJ2-7
clone_size: .
v_call: TRBV7-2
d_call: TRBD1

cdr3_nt: TGTGCCAGCTCACCACCCTCAGGACTCACGAACACTGAAGCTTTCTTT
cdr3_aa: CASSPPSGLTNTEAFF
j_call: TRBJ1-1
clone_size: once
v_call: TRBV18
d_call: .

cdr3_nt: TGCGCCAGCAGCCAAGAAGGACAGGTGGCAACTAATGAAAAACTGTTTTTT
cdr3_aa: CASSQEGQVATNEKLFF
j_call: TRBJ1-4
clone_size: .
v_call: TRBV4-1
d_call: TRBD1

cdr3_nt: TGTGCCAGCAGTCCGGCTAATTCACCCCTCCACTTT
cdr3_aa: CASSPANSPLHF
j_call: TRBJ1-6
clone_size: .
v_call: TRBV27
d_call: .

cdr3_nt: TGTGCCAGCAGTTTCAACCCGGGAACTGAAAAACTGTTTTTT
cdr3_aa: CASSFNPGTEKLFF
j_call: TRBJ1-4
clone_size: .
v_call: TRBV28
d_call: .

cdr3_nt: TGTGCCATCCCGGGGGACAGGGGGTATACGCAGTATTTT
cdr3_aa: CAIPGDRGYTQYF
j_call: TRBJ2-3
clone_size: .
v_call: TRBV7-2
d_call: TRBD1

cdr3_nt: TGTGCCAGCAGTTACTCAATTGAAAGAGTATACGAGCAGTACTTC
cdr3_aa: CASSYSIERVYEQYF
j_call: TRBJ2-7
clone_size: .
v_call: TRBV6-6
d_call: .

cdr3_nt: TGTGCCAGCAGCCCCGGGACAGGAGCGAAGACTGAAGCTTTCTTT
cdr3_aa: CASSPGTGAKTEAFF
j_call: TRBJ1-1
clone_size: .
v_call: TRBV7-9
d_call: TRBD1

cdr3_nt: TGTGCCAGCAGTTTATCCCTCACCGTCGAGCCCCAGCATTTT
cdr3_aa: CASSLSLTVEPQHF
j_call: TRBJ1-5
clone_size: .
v_call: TRBV28
d_call: .

cdr3_nt: TGTGCCAGCAGGGCCCGCTTGAGCCCAGATACGCAGTATTTT
cdr3_aa: CASRARLSPDTQYF
j_call: TRBJ2-3
clone_size: .
v_call: TRBV2
d_call: .

cdr3_nt: TGTGCCAGCAGTTACAACAGGGGATACGAGCAGTACTTC
cdr3_aa: CASSYNRGYEQYF
j_call: TRBJ2-7
clone_size: .
v_call: TRBV6-5
d_call: TRBD1

cdr3_nt: TGTGCCAGCAGCCACCCGGGACAGGGGATAGAAAAACTGTTTTTT
cdr3_aa: CASSHPGQGIEKLFF
j_call: TRBJ1-4
clone_size: .
v_call: TRBV4-2
d_call: TRBD1

cdr3_nt: TGTGCCAGCAGCCCAGGGGGGGCCCGAAGCAATCAGCCCCAGCATTTT
cdr3_aa: CASSPGGARSNQPQHF
j_call: TRBJ1-5
clone_size: .
v_call: TRBV11-2
d_call: TRBD1

cdr3_nt: TGTGCCAGCAGCTTTAGCTTGGGGGGTGGGGGTACGTTCTTC
cdr3_aa: CASSFSLGGGGTFF
j_call: TRBJ2-1
clone_size: few
v_call: TRBV7-9
d_call: .

cdr3_nt: TGTGCCAGTAGTCCTACAGGTCTCCAGAATACGCAGTATTTT
cdr3_aa: CASSPTGLQNTQYF
j_call: TRBJ2-3
clone_size: .
v_call: TRBV19
d_call: .

cdr3_nt: TGTGCCAGCAGCCCCTCTCTAGCGGGAGTGGGTGATACGCAGTATTTT
cdr3_aa: CASSPSLAGVGDTQYF
j_call: TRBJ2-3
clone_size: once
v_call: TRBV4-2
d_call: TRBD2

cdr3_nt: TGTGCCAGCAGCTTAAGAGTGGACACTGAAGCTTTCTTT
cdr3_aa: CASSLRVDTEAFF
j_call: TRBJ1-1
clone_size: few
v_call: TRBV7-9
d_call: .

cdr3_nt: TGTGCCAGTAGTATAGACCCGATGGGGCGGAGCGGAGGCAATGAGCAGTTCTTC
cdr3_aa: CASSIDPMGRSGGNEQFF
j_call: TRBJ2-1
clone_size: .
v_call: TRBV19
d_call: .

cdr3_nt: TGCAGCGAGGGTTCTGGTGCCGATGGCTACACCTTC
cdr3_aa: CSEGSGADGYTF
j_call: TRBJ1-2
clone_size: .
v_call: TRBV29-1
d_call: .

cdr3_nt: TGTGCCAGCAGCTTAGGGGGGTCCCAACCGGAAGCTTTCTTT
cdr3_aa: CASSLGGSQPEAFF
j_call: TRBJ1-1
clone_size: .
v_call: TRBV7-6
d_call: .

cdr3_nt: TGTGCCTGGAGCCCAACAGGGGGAAACAATGAGCAGTTCTTC
cdr3_aa: CAWSPTGGNNEQFF
j_call: TRBJ2-1
clone_size: .
v_call: TRBV30
d_call: TRBD1

cdr3_nt: TGCGCCAGCAGCCAAGATCCGGGACTAGCGGGAGAGGCCAAAAACATTCAGTACTTC
cdr3_aa: CASSQDPGLAGEAKNIQYF
j_call: TRBJ2-4
clone_size: .
v_call: TRBV4-1
d_call: TRBD2

cdr3_nt: TGTGCCAGCAGCTTACCGGGACAAGTGAACACTGAAGCTTTCTTT
cdr3_aa: CASSLPGQVNTEAFF
j_call: TRBJ1-1
clone_size: .
v_call: TRBV11-2
d_call: .

cdr3_nt: TGTGCCAGCAGCAAGTTACGGCTAGCGGGAAGCACAGATACGCAGTATTTT
cdr3_aa: CASSKLRLAGSTDTQYF
j_call: TRBJ2-3
clone_size: .
v_call: TRBV21-1
d_call: .

cdr3_nt: TGTGCCAGCAGTTACATCGGGACAGCCTACGAGCAGTACTTC
cdr3_aa: CASSYIGTAYEQYF
j_call: TRBJ2-7
clone_size: once
v_call: TRBV6-6
d_call: TRBD1

cdr3_nt: TGTGCCAGCTCACCAAGTTTAGCGGGAGGGCCGACAGATACGCAGTATTTT
cdr3_aa: CASSPSLAGGPTDTQYF
j_call: TRBJ2-3
clone_size: .
v_call: TRBV18
d_call: TRBD2

cdr3_nt: TGTGCCAGCATTTCCCTCGAGCGGGACGCAGATACGCAGTATTTT
cdr3_aa: CASISLERDADTQYF
j_call: TRBJ2-3
clone_size: once
v_call: TRBV28
d_call: TRBD2

cdr3_nt: TGTGCCAGTAGTATAAGGGGGGGAGGAACTGAAGCTTTCTTT
cdr3_aa: CASSIRGGGTEAFF
j_call: TRBJ1-1
clone_size: .
v_call: TRBV19
d_call: .